This entry lists 27 T cell receptor beta chains sequenced from one sample in a study of T cell responses to AZD1222 COVID-19 vaccine. Sequencing used immunoSEQ multiplex PCR; TCRdb keeps in-frame clones, though not all of them. The table has about 84,000 clones, 80% to 90% seen once. Material: peripheral blood, obtained 28 days after the second AZD1222 dose. The receptors come from an adult who received the AZD1222 COVID-19 vaccine.

V is TRBV28 and J is TRBJ1-2; 10 bases map to TRBD1. There are 13 residues in the CDR3. J was trimmed by 7 bases and V by 5 bases; bases with no gene match: 4. CDR1 is MDHEN, CDR2 SYDVKM, per germline. The CDR3 DNA is TGTGCCAGCAGTGACAGGGGGCGATCTGGCTACACCTTC. This codes for CASSDRGRSGYTF.

The chain employs TRBV11-2 and TRBJ1-5; no reliable D call. CDR3 length: 13 residues. CDR1 SGHAT and CDR2 FQNNGV come from the germline V gene. V was trimmed by 1 base and J by 6 bases, leaving 7 bases between them. The CDR3 sequence: CASSLVLGQPQHF. CDR3 DNA: TGTGCCAGCAGCTTAGTCCTTGGTCAGCCCCAGCATTTT. Full variable domain (missing parts from reference TRBV11-2 and TRBJ1-5): EAGVAQSPRYKIIEKRQSVAFWCNPISGHATLYWYQQILGQGPKLLIQFQNNGVVDDSQLPKDRFSAERLKGVDSTLKIQPAKLEDSAVYLCASSLVLGQPQHFGDGTRLSIL.

The chain couples TRBV6-5 to TRBJ2-7, with TRBD1 identical over 10 bases. Trimming took 4 bases from V and 0 from J; bases not matched to a gene: 6. This CDR3 contains 16 residues. Per the germline V gene, CDR1 is MNHEY and CDR2 is SVGAGI. The CDR3 protein is CASSWDRGLSSYEQYF. The CDR3 DNA reads TGTGCCAGCAGTTGGGACAGGGGTTTGAGCTCCTACGAGCAGTACTTC.

This clone occurred once. V gene TRBV4-2 combines with J gene TRBJ1-1, with D possibly matching TRBD1 (5 bases). Per the germline V gene, CDR1 is LGHNA and CDR2 is YNFKEQ. The CDR3 spans 14 residues. Between the trimmed V and J ends, which lost 8 bases and 2 bases, there was a span of 15 bases. CDR3 nucleotide sequence: TGTGCCAGCGGGATCTGGGACGGAAACACTGAAGCTTTCTTT. Its translation is CASGIWDGNTEAFF.

V gene TRBV19 combines with J gene TRBJ1-5; maybe TRBD1 (5 bases). The germline V gene has CDR1 LNHDA and CDR2 SQIVND (reference sequence). V was trimmed by 3 bases and J by 6 bases, leaving 12 bases between them. The CDR3 is 14 residues long. The CDR3 reads CASSITRVGQPQHF. The CDR3 DNA sequence: TGTGCCAGTAGTATTACCAGGGTAGGTCAGCCCCAGCATTTT.

The chain uses TRBV6-1 and TRBJ2-3, with D perhaps assigned TRBD1 or TRBD2 (5 bases each). This CDR3 is 16 amino acids long. CDR1 is MNHNS, CDR2 SASEGT, per germline. Between the trimmed V and J ends, which lost 0 bases and 0 bases, there was a span of 10 bases. The CDR3 DNA sequence: TGTGCCAGCAGTGAAGCTTGGGGGTCTAGCACAGATACGCAGTATTTT. Its protein is CASSEAWGSSTDTQYF.

The V gene is TRBV19, the J gene TRBJ1-1; the D is unclear. Trimming left V 3 bases short and J 2 bases short, with 7 bases between. Germline CDR1 is LNHDA and CDR2 is SQIVND (reference sequence). The CDR3 length is 13 residues. In nucleotides, the CDR3 is TGTGCCAGTAGTATGGCACGTAACACTGAAGCTTTCTTT. This gives the protein CASSMARNTEAFF.

V usage is TRBV5-4 and J usage is TRBJ1-4; the D gene is possibly TRBD1 (5 bases). The CDR3 spans 14 residues. Trimming removed 0 bases from V and 5 bases from J, with 8 bases in between. Germline-derived CDR1 and CDR2 are SGHNT and YYREEE (reference sequence). The CDR3 nucleotides read TGTGCCAGCAGCTTGGGGGGGGGAAATGAAAAACTGTTTTTT. Translation: CASSLGGGNEKLFF.

This CDR3 reads CASSFRVSGNTIYF. For the CDR3, the DNA is TGTGCCAGCAGCTTCCGGGTCTCTGGAAACACCATATATTTT. V usage is TRBV5-8 and J usage is TRBJ1-3; unclear D gene. V was cut by 2 bases and J by 0 bases, with 6 bases left in between. The CDR3 covers 14 residues. CDR1 and CDR2 from the germline V gene are SGHTS and YDEGEE.

V usage is TRBV7-9 and J usage is TRBJ2-2; TRBD2 matches 8 bases. V was pared by 2 bases and J by 6 bases, with 8 bases of the junction left unmatched. The CDR3 has 16 residues. Germline CDR1 is SEHNR and CDR2 is FQNEAQ (reference sequence). As DNA, the CDR3 is TGTGCCAGCAGCTTACCCAGCGGGAGCTTACCCGGGGAGCTGTTTTTT. It translates to CASSLPSGSLPGELFF.

The chain uses TRBV4-1 and TRBJ2-1, with D uncertain. Germline CDR1 is MGHRA and CDR2 is YSYEKL. This CDR3 region has 13 residues. Trimming stripped 3 bases from V and 8 bases from J, with 11 bases between. The CDR3 sequence is CASSQPLGDEQFF. As DNA, the CDR3 is TGCGCCAGCAGCCAGCCCCTAGGAGATGAGCAGTTCTTC.

This chain uses TRBV4-2 with TRBJ1-1; 7 bases line up with TRBD1. The CDR3 sequence is 15 residues long. From germline, CDR1 is LGHNA and CDR2 YNFKEQ. J lost 1 base, V lost 5 bases, and 7 bases had no gene match. The CDR3 coding sequence is TGTGCCAGCAGCTTGCGGACAGGCTGGAACACTGAAGCTTTCTTT. It translates to CASSLRTGWNTEAFF.

This clone was recorded once. The CDR3: CASSLDGNYEQYF. CDR3 coding DNA: TGCGCCAGCAGCTTGGACGGGAACTACGAGCAGTACTTC. The chain joins TRBV5-1 to TRBJ2-7, with D perhaps matching TRBD2 (5 bases). V lost 0 bases and J 3 bases, leaving 7 bases between the germline ends. Germline CDR1 and CDR2: SGHRS and YFSETQ. The CDR3 consists of 13 residues. Full variable domain (rest looked up from reference TRBV5-1 and TRBJ2-7): KAGVTQTPRYLIKTRGQQVTLSCSPISGHRSVSWYQQTPGQGLQFLFEYFSETQRNKGNFPGRFSGRQFSNSRSEMNVSTLELGDSALYLCASSLDGNYEQYFGPGTRLTVT.

The chain joins TRBV28 to TRBJ1-3; D is uncertain. The germline gives CDR1 MDHEN, CDR2 SYDVKM. V gave up 4 bases and J gave up 1 base, with 11 bases separating them. The CDR3 extends over 15 amino acids. The CDR3 bases are TGTGCCAGCAGTTATGGCAAACGTTCTGGAAACACCATATATTTT. It translates to CASSYGKRSGNTIYF.

The J gene is TRBJ1-4, the V gene TRBV4-1; D is uncertain. The CDR3 is made up of 13 amino acids. Trimming pared 1 base from V and 7 bases from J, leaving 7 bases between. Germline lookup yields CDR1 MGHRA and CDR2 YSYEKL. This CDR3 reads CASSQVNSEKLFF. The CDR3 region has the DNA TGCGCCAGCAGCCAAGTAAACAGTGAAAAACTGTTTTTT.

The chain employs TRBV9 and TRBJ2-1, with D possibly TRBD2 on 6 matching bases. V was clipped by 0 bases and J by 1 base, with 8 bases between them. The germline CDR1 and CDR2 sequences are SGDLS and YYNGEE. This CDR3 is built from 15 residues. The CDR3 reads CASSVGRESYNEQFF. The CDR3 nucleotides read TGTGCCAGCAGCGTAGGGCGGGAATCCTACAATGAGCAGTTCTTC.

The chain's CDR3 is CASSLLAGGGELFF. Written as DNA, the CDR3 is TGTGCCAGCAGTTTACTAGCGGGAGGCGGGGAGCTGTTTTTT. The rearrangement uses TRBV6-2 or TRBV6-3 and TRBJ2-2, with 12 bases fitting TRBD2. V shed 4 bases and J 7 bases; nucleotides not matched to a gene: 1. The CDR3 spans 14 residues. Germline V lookup: CDR1 MNHEY, CDR2 SVGEGT.

CDR3 sequence: CATKGRAYSYEQYF. In DNA, the CDR3 is TGTGCCACCAAAGGGAGGGCCTATTCCTACGAGCAGTACTTC. The chain carries TRBV28 and TRBJ2-7; 7 positions agree with TRBD2. The ends lost 10 bases at V and 1 base at J; junction bases unmatched: 10. Germline CDR1 MDHEN, CDR2 SYDVKM. This CDR3 has 14 amino acids.

V and J are TRBV27 and TRBJ2-1; 9 bases are a match to TRBD1. The CDR3 loop spans 16 amino acids. Germline V gene lookup returns CDR1 MNHEY and CDR2 SMNVEV (reference sequence). V lost 2 bases to trimming and J lost 5 bases; unmatched junction nucleotides: 7. CDR3 sequence (DNA): TGTGCCAGCAGTTTAAGGTGGACAGGGGTTGACAATGAGCAGTTCTTC. Residues: CASSLRWTGVDNEQFF.

This sequence joins TRBV4-3 and TRBJ2-3; TRBD1 aligns across 9 bases. The CDR3 totals 16 residues. J lost 1 base, V lost 4 bases, and 6 bases had no gene match. Germline CDR1 is LGHNA and CDR2 is YSLEER. In DNA, the CDR3 is TGCGCCAGCAGCCTCGGGACAGGGCGCGGCACAGATACGCAGTATTTT. Its protein is CASSLGTGRGTDTQYF.

Notes on this clone: The junction shows a germline mismatch at one end, possibly a read error. The J gene is TRBJ2-1, the V gene TRBV7-7, with D perhaps TRBD2 (6 bases). The CDR3 loop spans 17 amino acids. Germline lookup yields CDR1 SSHAT and CDR2 FNYEAQ (reference sequence). The CDR3 is CASSLGVTGRRYNEQFF. CDR3 DNA sequence: TGTGCTAGCAGCTTAGGTGTGACGGGGAGGAGGTACAATGAGCAGTTCTTC.

V gene TRBV11-2 combines with J gene TRBJ1-6, with TRBD1 identical over 8 bases. This CDR3 has 18 residues. The V segment lost 5 bases and the J segment 8 bases; nucleotides outside the gene matches: 17. Per germline, CDR1 SGHAT and CDR2 FQNNGV. For the CDR3, the DNA is TGTGCCAGCAGCCCAGTGGCGAAACAGGGACAGGTTGATTCACCCCTCCACTTT. Translated: CASSPVAKQGQVDSPLHF.

V and J are TRBV28 and TRBJ2-2; D is uncertain. V lost 7 bases and J 1 base, leaving 10 bases between the germline ends. CDR1 is MDHEN, CDR2 SYDVKM, per germline. The length of the CDR3 is 14 residues. CDR3 bases: TGTGCCAGCACTGAGGTGGAGAACACCGGGGAGCTGTTTTTT. Encoded protein: CASTEVENTGELFF.

The chain recombines TRBV6-5 with TRBJ1-2; D is unclear. The CDR3 has 15 residues. V shed 4 bases and J shed 4 bases, with 16 bases lying between them. Germline CDR1 is MNHEY and CDR2 is SVGAGI. The CDR3 DNA is TGTGCCAGCAGTTTCCGATCTCAAGGTCTCTATGGCTACACCTTC. Protein: CASSFRSQGLYGYTF.

The chain has TRBV6-6 and TRBJ1-4; weak D call: TRBD1 (6 bases). Germline V CDR1 and CDR2: MNHNY, SVGAGI (reference sequence). Trimming removed 5 bases from V and 4 bases from J, with 20 bases in between. The CDR3 totals 17 residues. CDR3 region: CASSQPTGAGINEKLFF. The DNA of the CDR3 is TGTGCCAGCAGTCAACCCACGGGGGCGGGGATTAATGAAAAACTGTTTTTT.

The J gene is TRBJ2-7, the V gene TRBV9, with a possible D match to TRBD2 (6 bases). This CDR3 is 15 amino acids long. CDR1 SGDLS and CDR2 YYNGEE come from the germline V gene. Trimming stripped 3 bases from V and 4 bases from J, with 17 bases between. This CDR3 is CASSAGGGPGYEQYF. The DNA for the CDR3 is TGTGCCAGCAGCGCCGGGGGTGGGCCAGGGTACGAGCAGTACTTC.

The chain has TRBV29-1 and TRBJ1-1; 7 bases match TRBD1. Germline CDR1 reads SQVTM; CDR2 reads ANQGSEA. CDR3 length: 15 amino acids. The trim removed 7 bases at V and 3 bases at J, leaving 14 bases unmatched. The CDR3 nucleotides are TGCAGCGGTGATCAGGGGGTTGGGGGATACACTGAAGCTTTCTTT. Protein product: CSGDQGVGGYTEAFF.